Detailed here is one T cell receptor (beta chain). In its sample, this clonotype was seen many times. Its antigen is still unknown. There are no base qualities to consult, and no much larger clone falls within one base. Explained via the paper, the time point label denotes: newly diagnosed GD, antithyroid drugs for less than 3 months. For both TCR sequencing and RNA sequencing, RNA was extracted from PBMCs using TRIzol. The diagnosis of Graves' disease was made according to American Thyroid Association guidelines. Patients for the study were recruited at an endocrinology department in Xi'an, China. Each patient gave around 9.2 milliliters of peripheral blood, collected in an EDTA anticoagulant tube. Ficoll Paque Plus density gradient separation was used to isolate PBMCs, and no further T cell sorting was done. An Agilent 2100 Bioanalyzer and agarose gel were used to assess RNA quality, and a NanoDrop 2000 was used to measure RNA concentration.

This record belongs to a study of regulatory T cells in long-lasting Graves disease (dated by TCRdb to the early 2020s). Describing the broader study: Patients with newly diagnosed Graves' disease had been on antithyroid drugs for under 3 months. The study took place in China and was registered as a clinical trial. A total of about 33 samples underwent TCR sequencing: roughly 13 from persistent and approximately 20 from newly diagnosed Graves' disease patients. Persistent Graves' disease patients were compared with newly diagnosed Graves' disease patients by peripheral blood TCR sequencing and RNA sequencing. Points the paper makes about the study in general: The study examined only peripheral blood because the primary lesion, thyroid tissue, could not be accessed. Patients with persistent disease shared more public clonotypes (approximately 2,500) than newly diagnosed patients did (more than 900). Sequencing and analysis were limited to the TCR beta chain. The small sample size was acknowledged by the authors as a limitation that may reduce accuracy. Persistent disease showed preferential use of TRBV28, TRBJ1-2 and TRBJ2-5, whereas newly diagnosed disease favored TRBV20-1 and TRBJ2-1. Compared with newly diagnosed patients, persistent Graves' disease patients had lower TCR Shannon entropy and fewer highly expanded clones, which suggests clonal expansion.

The library was generated by multiplex PCR. Sequencing was performed on an Illumina HiSeq 4000. iRepertoire HTBI primers and Arm-PCR amplification of CDR3 regions were used to construct TCR beta libraries. Before sequencing, the PCR products underwent gel purification. The original methods were these. Gene usage analysis of CDR3 amino acid clonotypes relied on the approximately 60 TRBV and fewer than 15 TRBJ segments identified across samples. COPE and FqMerger were used to merge the filtered high-quality paired reads into contigs. BLAST was used to align contigs to IMGT TRBV, TRBD and TRBJ reference genes, with CDR3 defined following IMGT. Any clonotype with a frequency above 0.1% was classified as a highly expanded clone. Repertoire diversity was measured by Shannon entropy, and V-J evenness by the Gini coefficient. Public clonotypes were defined as clonotypes shared by more than one individual. TCRdb reran the public reads through fastp at Q25 and MiXCR, keeping productive beta chains. Duplicate CDR3 protein sequences are folded into a single record with the most common DNA and genes. TCRdb's processing, not the authors' own work, is the source of the V and J calls. This sample is represented by 390,000 or so distinct CDR3 sequences; 10% to 15% of them were singletons. The top ten clonotypes cover approximately 17% of the sample.

The CDR1 and CDR2 encoded by the germline V gene (reference sequence) are DFQATT and SNEGSKA. V was cut back by 1 base and J by 9 bases, leaving a gap of 21 bases between them. Taken from cysteine to phenylalanine, the CDR3 has 15 residues. Only the CDR3 portion is preserved as DNA: 45 bases, with reading frame beginning at the first base. The same sample was also used in a study of T cells in Graves' hyperthyroidism and ophthalmopathy. Looking at the second paper: Stable Graves' hyperthyroidism was defined as the absence of progression to ophthalmopathy over 18 months of follow-up. The hyperthyroidism patients were between 18 and 65 years old and newly diagnosed, with a disease duration of less than 2 months. Exclusion was applied to patients with uncontrolled infections, other autoimmune diseases, pregnancy or lactation. Diagnoses were based on clinical symptoms, serum thyroxine and TRAb, thyroid ultrasound and orbital computed tomography. The first round of RT-PCR for the TCR CDR3 was performed with the HTBI primer set and the Qiagen OneStep RT-PCR kit. Most expanded thyroid clonotypes (frequency above 0.001) were also found in blood, which suggests that blood repertoires may mirror thyroid immune responses. A 13 V-J signature model separated ophthalmopathy from stable hyperthyroidism, with around 88% sensitivity and just under 84% specificity in cross-validation and 80%/75% in testing. In validation, progression to ophthalmopathy was predicted by the model with 70% to 71% sensitivity and 72% to 80% specificity, a median of roughly 6 months before onset. TCR V-J signatures able to tell the groups apart were searched for in a discovery cohort of 90 to 100 patients, of whom roughly 42 had Graves' ophthalmopathy and 55 to 60 had stable Graves' hyperthyroidism. Prospective prediction of ophthalmopathy was tested in an independent validation cohort consisting of 18 hyperthyroidism patients and about 17 patients who later progressed to ophthalmopathy. The 75 to 100 discovery patients were randomly divided into training and test sets at a 7:3 ratio. In addition, the study compared T-cell repertoires in thyroid tissue and in blood from several Graves' hyperthyroidism patients. Following sampling, methimazole starting at 30 mg daily was given to hyperthyroidism patients, and high-dose intravenous methylprednisolone was given to ophthalmopathy patients. Libraries were constructed in a second round of multiplex PCR, after which size selection and purification were performed. Sequencing of the libraries was done on an Illumina HiSeq2000 using paired-end 100 bp reads. SOAPnuke was used to process the raw data, with reads discarded if the reads contained adapters or uncalled bases, had a mean Phred below 15, or lacked an exact constant-primer or identifier match. COPE v1.2.5 was used to merge high-quality paired reads, and clonotypes were defined as unique nucleotide sequences. Clonotypes were aligned to IMGT TRBV, TRBD and TRBJ reference segments using MiTCR v1.1. The analysis was restricted to V-J combinations with a frequency above 0.0001, which together covered 99% to 99.2% of the repertoires. The TCS score was defined as F50 (clonal expansion) divided by E x V (chaos), with BLOSUM62-based TCRdist calculated between CDR3 peptides within each V-J. Welch's t-statistics and random forest reduced 500 to 650 V-J features to roughly 13, which were used in a naive Bayes classifier (R e1071). Sample size was not statistically predetermined, and blinding of investigators to group allocation was not performed. The paper reports TCR Vbeta CDR3 sequencing of 135 peripheral blood samples: 40 to 45 ophthalmopathy, about 75 hyperthyroidism and 17 progressor patients.

Source: peripheral blood mononuclear cells (PBMCs), taken at new diagnosis, from a patient treated with antithyroid drugs. The receptor was derived from a woman aged 18-35 years with Graves disease. Donor details come from another sample of the same person, matched by shared clones. The sequence is built from TRBV20-1 and TRBJ1-1; the D gene is perhaps TRBD1, on 5 matching bases. The DNA reads as follows: TGCAGTGCTAGAGTTTCACGGGTCTTAGCGGGGCAAGCTTTCTTT. Its translation is CSARVSRVLAGQAFF.